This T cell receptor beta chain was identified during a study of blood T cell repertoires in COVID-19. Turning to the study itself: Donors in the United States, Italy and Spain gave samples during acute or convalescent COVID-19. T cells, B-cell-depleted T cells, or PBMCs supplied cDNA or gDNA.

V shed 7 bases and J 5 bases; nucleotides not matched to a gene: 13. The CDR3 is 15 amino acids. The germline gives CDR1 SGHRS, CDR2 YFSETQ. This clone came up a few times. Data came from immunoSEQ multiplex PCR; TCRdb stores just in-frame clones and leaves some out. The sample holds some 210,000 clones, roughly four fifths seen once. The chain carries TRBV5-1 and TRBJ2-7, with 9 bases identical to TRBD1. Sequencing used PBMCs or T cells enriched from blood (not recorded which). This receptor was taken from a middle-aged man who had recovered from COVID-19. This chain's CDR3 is CASGYPETGGHEQYF. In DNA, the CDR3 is TGCGCCAGCGGATACCCGGAAACAGGGGGCCACGAGCAGTACTTC.